A single T cell receptor beta chain is shown here with its context. This clone turned up a few times. Its antigen has not been determined. No base qualities exist here, and no much larger clone lies one base off it. Single viable CD3+CD4+CD8-CD45RO+ cells were sorted as memory CD4+ T cells on a FACSAria II. CMV serostatus was assessed using a Roche Elecsys assay, by which serum IgG against CMV pp150, pp28, p38 and p52 was detected. Once the samples were thawed, total CD4+ T cells were enriched through positive selection using CD4 magnetic microbeads. The samples came from a separate study whose specific focus was interrogating the CD4+ T cell memory repertoire. Following standard operating procedures, peripheral blood mononuclear cells were isolated and cryopreserved, while serum was kept at -80 degrees C. Staining used CD3-PerCP (BW264/56), CD4-APC (RPA-T4), CD45RO-PE (UCHT1) and CD8-Pacific Orange (3B5) antibodies, with Sytox blue excluding non-viable cells.

The sample belongs to a study of memory CD4+ T cells and cytomegalovirus serostatus (dated by TCRdb to the late 2010s). Study-level background: A total of some 35 healthy Belgian adults, of whom 9 were CMV seropositive and approximately 25 were CMV seronegative, were included in the cohort. To replicate a published TCR-based CMV serostatus classifier, the study sequenced CD4+ memory TCRbeta repertoires from a Belgian cohort whose cytomegalovirus serostatus was known.

Deletion took 6 bases off V and 4 bases off J, with a span of 12 bases between the germline ends. For CDR1 and CDR2, the germline V gene (reference sequence) lists SEHNR and FQNEAQ. Reading from cysteine to phenylalanine, the CDR3 counts 13 amino acids. Just the 39-base CDR3 DNA is kept, in frame starting at base 1. What the work shows at the level of the full study, not this receptor alone: CMV serostatus prediction reached a median bootstrapped AUC of approximately 0.96 with the original framework and 0.91 with a US-trained random forest. The results were interpreted as suggesting that the CMV-associated TCR signature is largely present in the CD4+ memory repertoire. A median bootstrapped AUC of roughly 0.94 with a 95% CI of 0.76-1.00 was achieved on the Belgian cohort by the original-framework classifier. Only CD4+CD45RO+ memory cells were sequenced, in contrast to the original study, in which naive and memory CD4+ and CD8+ populations were covered. Among the roughly 160 previously reported CMV-associated TCRbeta sequences, 60 to 85 showed up in the CD4+ memory repertoires, with each one found in between one and five individuals.

The Quick-DNA Microprep Kit was used to extract genomic DNA from the sorted cells. TCRbeta DNA was amplified with the immunoSEQ hsTCRbeta kit following the manufacturer's protocol. TCRbeta libraries were sequenced on an Illumina MiSeq instrument. As for the original processing: Following removal of out-of-frame sequences, about 2,200,000 distinct TCRbeta sequences were retained, with an average of around 67,000 per individual. Each individual was scored by the count of fewer than 200 previously reported CMV-associated TCRbeta sequences and the total productive distinct TCRbeta count. A beta-binomial model was reimplemented in Python, and scikit-learn random forests with default parameters were trained on data from the US cohort. Classifier performance on the Belgian cohort was summarized as median AUC with percentile confidence intervals calculated over 10,000 bootstrap iterations. TCRdb took this table from immuneACCESS and kept in-frame rearrangements with V and J called. Such tables lack part of the clones; where checked against another copy, unresolved V genes explain under half of the gap, and the rest is unexplained. The V and J calls and clone size are taken from that table; D and trimming were inferred from the DNA. For this sample the table gives about 56,000 clones, of which 82% were detected only once. The ten largest account for less than 0.5% of the sample.

The chain was built from TRBV7-9 and TRBJ1-2, with a weak D call of TRBD1 (6 bases match). The TCR originated in an adult in good health and CMV-seronegative. Sequencing used memory CD4+ T cells from blood. The sequence in DNA is TGTGCCAGCAGTTACACAGGGATCTATGGCTACACCTTC. Its protein is CASSYTGIYGYTF.